The clone carrying this T cell receptor (beta chain) was seen just once. Its antigen remains unknown. Given a much more abundant clone one base away, this may be a read error. The source of the sample is a study of regulatory T cells in long-lasting Graves disease. Study-wide results and caveats: Gene preferences differed: TRBV28, TRBJ1-2, TRBJ2-5 in persistent cases. Whereas new patients shared 966 public clonotypes, persistent patients shared more, at approximately 2,500.

The V and J ends lost 4 bases and 1 base respectively, with 11 bases between them. Germline CDR1 is SGHRS and CDR2 is YFSETQ. This CDR3 is built from 15 residues. Time point: newly diagnosed GD, antithyroid drugs for less than 3 months. Researchers made the TCR library from RNA that was extracted from PBMCs. EDTA tubes received approximately 9 milliliters of drawn peripheral blood. Library construction for TCR beta used iRepertoire HTBI primers and Arm-PCR of CDR3 regions. Authors' methods: Identification yielded around 58 TRBV and around 15 TRBJ segments across samples. TCRdb reprocessed the multiplex PCR reads with MiXCR, giving one entry per CDR3 protein. V and J calls and clone size were set by TCRdb, not the authors. The sample has 300,000 to 400,000 distinct CDR3 sequences, around 16% seen once.

This sample comprised peripheral blood mononuclear cells (PBMCs), obtained at new diagnosis, from a patient treated with antithyroid drugs. This TCR came from a female donor with Graves disease. The chain employs TRBV5-1 and TRBJ2-2; no definite D call. The CDR3 coding sequence is TGCGCCAGCAGCGATTTTATGGAGAACACCGGGGAGCTGTTTTTT. This encodes CASSDFMENTGELFF.